A selection of T cell receptor beta chains follows, all from one sample in a study of cytomegalovirus exposure and HLA in healthy donors. Sequenced by immunoSEQ multiplex PCR; TCRdb stores in-frame clones only, minus some. The data contain 160,000 or so clones, roughly 73% of them singletons. Sequenced: PBMCs. Receptors originate from a woman in her 30s in good health and CMV-seronegative. CDR3s include the opening cysteine and the closing phenylalanine or tryptophan. The D gene is left open where the match is weak. Clone sizes are given selectively: once, few, many, or a class where the clone is expanded.

>TRBJ1-6|.|TRBV2|.
TGTGCCAGCAGACCAGGGTATCCACCCCTCCACTTT
CASRPGYPPLHF
>TRBJ1-2|.|TRBV7-3|TRBD1
TGTGCCAGCAGCCCCTATGAGGGGGCGCGGGTCAACTATGGCTACACCTTC
CASSPYEGARVNYGYTF
>TRBJ2-7|.|TRBV19|TRBD1
TGTGCCAGTAGACGCCCCGCGGGACAGGGGAGCTCCTACGAGCAGTACTTC
CASRRPAGQGSSYEQYF
>TRBJ1-1|.|TRBV6-1|TRBD1
TGTGCCAGCTGCCTGGACAGGGCCGAGACTGAAGCTTTCTTT
CASCLDRAETEAFF
>TRBJ1-2|once|TRBV18|TRBD1
TGTGCCAGCTCACAGCCCGGGACAGGGAGTTCGGGCTATGGCTACACCTTC
CASSQPGTGSSGYGYTF
>TRBJ1-1|.|TRBV6-6|.
TGTGCCAGCAGCCCCAAATGGACACGAGGAGCTTTCTTT
CASSPKWTRGAFF
>TRBJ1-1|.|TRBV6-1|TRBD1
TGTGCCAGCAGGACTTCCTACAGGGGAGAAGCTTTCTTT
CASRTSYRGEAFF
>TRBJ2-7|.|TRBV5-1|.
TGCGCCAGCAGCCGGACAGACCTATACGAGCAGTACTTC
CASSRTDLYEQYF
>TRBJ1-1|.|TRBV9|TRBD1
TGTGCCAGCAGCGCCGGGACAGGGAAAGCTTTCTTT
CASSAGTGKAFF
>TRBJ2-6|.|TRBV30|.
TGTGCCTGGAGGGCAGCTGGGGCCAACGTCCTGACTTTC
CAWRAAGANVLTF
>TRBJ2-7|.|TRBV7-8|TRBD1
TGTGCCAGCAGCGTCTATCGGGACAGGAGCTCCTACGAGCAGTACTTC
CASSVYRDRSSYEQYF
>TRBJ2-7|few|TRBV19|TRBD1
TGTGCCAGTAGTATAAAAGGGACAGGGTCCCACGAGCAGTACTTC
CASSIKGTGSHEQYF
>TRBJ2-7|.|TRBV2|.
TGTGCCAGCAGTGAACGGTCCTACGAGCAGTACTTC
CASSERSYEQYF
>TRBJ2-3|.|TRBV5-1|.
TGCGCCTCCTCGAGTGAGGGCACAGATACGCAGTATTTT
CASSSEGTDTQYF
>TRBJ2-3|.|TRBV11-2|TRBD2
TGTGCCAGCAGCTCCTCCCTGACTAGCGGGGGCCCCCCAGATACGCAGTATTTT
CASSSSLTSGGPPDTQYF